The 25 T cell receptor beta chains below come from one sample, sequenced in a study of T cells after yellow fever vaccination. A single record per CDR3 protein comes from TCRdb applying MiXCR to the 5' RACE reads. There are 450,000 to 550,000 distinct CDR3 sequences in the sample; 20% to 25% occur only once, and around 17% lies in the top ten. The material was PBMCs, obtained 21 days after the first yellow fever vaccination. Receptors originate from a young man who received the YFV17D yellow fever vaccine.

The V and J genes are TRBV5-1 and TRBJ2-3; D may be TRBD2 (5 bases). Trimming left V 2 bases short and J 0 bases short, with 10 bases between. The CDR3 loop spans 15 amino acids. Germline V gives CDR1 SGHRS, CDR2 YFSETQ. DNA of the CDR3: TGCGCCAGCAGCTTTCGGGGTGTCAGCACAGATACGCAGTATTTT. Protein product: CASSFRGVSTDTQYF. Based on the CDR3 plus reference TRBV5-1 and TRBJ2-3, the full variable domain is KAGVTQTPRYLIKTRGQQVTLSCSPISGHRSVSWYQQTPGQGLQFLFEYFSETQRNKGNFPGRFSGRQFSNSRSEMNVSTLELGDSALYLCASSFRGVSTDTQYFGPGTRLTVL.

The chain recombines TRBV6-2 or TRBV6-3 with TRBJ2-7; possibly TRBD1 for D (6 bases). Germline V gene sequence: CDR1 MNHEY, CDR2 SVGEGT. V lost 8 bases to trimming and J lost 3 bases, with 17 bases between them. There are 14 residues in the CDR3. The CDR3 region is CASVSRDTDYEQYF. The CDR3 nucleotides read TGTGCCAGCGTATCAAGGGACACCGACTACGAGCAGTACTTC.

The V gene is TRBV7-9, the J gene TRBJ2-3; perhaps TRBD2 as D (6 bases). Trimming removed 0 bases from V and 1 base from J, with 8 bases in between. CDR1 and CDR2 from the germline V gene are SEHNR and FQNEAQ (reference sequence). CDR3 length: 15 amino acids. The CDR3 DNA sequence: TGTGCCAGCAGCTTAGCTTGGGGGGGCACAGATACGCAGTATTTT. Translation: CASSLAWGGTDTQYF.

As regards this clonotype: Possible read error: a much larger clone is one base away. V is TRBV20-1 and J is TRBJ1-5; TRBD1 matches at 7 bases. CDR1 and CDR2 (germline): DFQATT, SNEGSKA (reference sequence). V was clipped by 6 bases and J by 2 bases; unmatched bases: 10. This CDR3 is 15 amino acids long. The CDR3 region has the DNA TGCAGTGCGCATACAGGGGATTCTGGCAATCAGCCCCAGCATTTT. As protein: CSAHTGDSGNQPQHF.

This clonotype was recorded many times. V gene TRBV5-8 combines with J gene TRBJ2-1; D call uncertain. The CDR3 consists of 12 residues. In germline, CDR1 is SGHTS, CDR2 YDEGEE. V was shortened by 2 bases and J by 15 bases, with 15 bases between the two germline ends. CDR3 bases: TGTGCCAGCAGCTTACTTCTATCCGGAGCGTTCTTC. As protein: CASSLLLSGAFF.

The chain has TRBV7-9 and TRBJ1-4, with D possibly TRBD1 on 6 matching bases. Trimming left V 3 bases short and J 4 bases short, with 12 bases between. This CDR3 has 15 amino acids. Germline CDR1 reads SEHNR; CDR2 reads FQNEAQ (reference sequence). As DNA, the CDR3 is TGTGCCAGCAGCTTCCTAGGGGGAAATAATGAAAAACTGTTTTTT. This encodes CASSFLGGNNEKLFF.

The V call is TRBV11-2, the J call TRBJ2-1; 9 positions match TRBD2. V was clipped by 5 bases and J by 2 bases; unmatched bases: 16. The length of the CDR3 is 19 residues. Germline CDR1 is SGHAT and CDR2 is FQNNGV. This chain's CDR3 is CASSPVRGAGLATYNEQFF. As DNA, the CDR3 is TGTGCCAGCAGCCCCGTGAGGGGGGCGGGACTAGCTACCTACAATGAGCAGTTCTTC.

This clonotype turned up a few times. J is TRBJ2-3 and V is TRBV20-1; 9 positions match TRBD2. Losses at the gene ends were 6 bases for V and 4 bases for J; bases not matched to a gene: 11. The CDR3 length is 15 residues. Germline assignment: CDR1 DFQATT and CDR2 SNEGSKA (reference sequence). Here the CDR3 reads CSASGAGGSADTQYF. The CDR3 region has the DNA TGCAGTGCGAGCGGGGCGGGGGGGTCGGCAGATACGCAGTATTTT.

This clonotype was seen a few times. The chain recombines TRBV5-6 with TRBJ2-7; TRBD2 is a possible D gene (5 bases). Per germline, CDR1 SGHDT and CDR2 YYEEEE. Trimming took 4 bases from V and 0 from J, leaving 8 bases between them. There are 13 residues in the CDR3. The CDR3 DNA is TGTGCCAGCAGCCGGGAAAGCTCCTACGAGCAGTACTTC. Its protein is CASSRESSYEQYF. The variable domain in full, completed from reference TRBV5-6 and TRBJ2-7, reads DAGVTQSPTHLIKTRGQQVTLRCSPKSGHDTVSWYQQALGQGPQFIFQYYEEEERQRGNFPDRFSGHQFPNYSSELNVNALLLGDSALYLCASSRESSYEQYFGPGTRLTVT.

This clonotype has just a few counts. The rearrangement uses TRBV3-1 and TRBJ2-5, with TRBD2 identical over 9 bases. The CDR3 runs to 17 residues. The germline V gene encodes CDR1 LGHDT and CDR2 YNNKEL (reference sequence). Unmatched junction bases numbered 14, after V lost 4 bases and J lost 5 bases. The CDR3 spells CASSPLDGAGGGETQYF. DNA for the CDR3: TGTGCCAGCAGCCCGTTGGATGGAGCGGGGGGTGGCGAGACCCAGTACTTC.

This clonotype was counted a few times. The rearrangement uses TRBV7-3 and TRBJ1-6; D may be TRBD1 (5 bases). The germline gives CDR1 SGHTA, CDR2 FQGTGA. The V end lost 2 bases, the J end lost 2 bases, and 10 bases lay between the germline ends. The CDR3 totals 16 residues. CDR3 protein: CASSLQGSAYNSPLHF. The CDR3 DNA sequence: TGTGCCAGCAGCTTACAGGGTTCGGCCTATAATTCACCCCTCCACTTT. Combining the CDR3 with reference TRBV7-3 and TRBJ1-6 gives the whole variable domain GAGVSQTPSNKVTEKGKYVELRCDPISGHTALYWYRQSLGQGPEFLIYFQGTGAADDSGLPNDRFFAVRPEGSVSTLKIQRTERGDSAVYLCASSLQGSAYNSPLHFGNGTRLTVT.

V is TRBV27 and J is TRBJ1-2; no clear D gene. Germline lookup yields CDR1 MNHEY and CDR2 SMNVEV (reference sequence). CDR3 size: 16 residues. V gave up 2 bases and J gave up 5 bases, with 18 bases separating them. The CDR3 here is CASSLNRAVSPYGYTF. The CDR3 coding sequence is TGTGCCAGCAGTTTAAATCGGGCAGTCAGCCCTTATGGCTACACCTTC.

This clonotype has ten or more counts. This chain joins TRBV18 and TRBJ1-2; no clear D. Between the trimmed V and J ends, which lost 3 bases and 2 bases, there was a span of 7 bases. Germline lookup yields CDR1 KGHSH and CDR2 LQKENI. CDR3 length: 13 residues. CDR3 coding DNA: TGTGCCAGCTCACCCCAGGAAAACTATGGCTACACCTTC. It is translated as CASSPQENYGYTF.

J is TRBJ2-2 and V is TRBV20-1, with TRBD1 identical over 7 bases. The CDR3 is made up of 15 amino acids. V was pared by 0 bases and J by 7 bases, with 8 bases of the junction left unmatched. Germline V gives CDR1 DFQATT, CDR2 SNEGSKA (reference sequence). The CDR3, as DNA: TGCAGTGCTAGAGATGGCGAGGGGGACAGCGGGGAGCTGTTTTTT. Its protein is CSARDGEGDSGELFF.

The CDR3 DNA reads TGTGCCAGCAGTATCTACTCCCAAGAGACCCAGTACTTC. Its protein is CASSIYSQETQYF. J is TRBJ2-5 and V is TRBV6-2 or TRBV6-3, with no clear D. CDR1 is MNHEY, CDR2 SVGEGT, per germline. Between the trimmed V and J ends, which lost 5 bases and 1 base, there was a span of 8 bases. This CDR3 is 13 amino acids long.

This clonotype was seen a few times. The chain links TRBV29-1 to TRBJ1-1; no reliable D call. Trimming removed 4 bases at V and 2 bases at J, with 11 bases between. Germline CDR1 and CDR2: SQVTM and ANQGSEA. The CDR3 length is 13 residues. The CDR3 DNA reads TGCAGCGTTGCAGAGGTTAGAAACACTGAAGCTTTCTTT. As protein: CSVAEVRNTEAFF.

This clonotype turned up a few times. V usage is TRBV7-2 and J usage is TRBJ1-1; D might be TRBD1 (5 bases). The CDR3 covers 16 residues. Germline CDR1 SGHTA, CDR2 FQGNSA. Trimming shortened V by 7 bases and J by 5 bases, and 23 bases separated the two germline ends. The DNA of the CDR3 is TGTGCCAGCATCCTTGGCCGGGCAGTGGGGGGGACTGAAGCTTTCTTT. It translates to CASILGRAVGGTEAFF.

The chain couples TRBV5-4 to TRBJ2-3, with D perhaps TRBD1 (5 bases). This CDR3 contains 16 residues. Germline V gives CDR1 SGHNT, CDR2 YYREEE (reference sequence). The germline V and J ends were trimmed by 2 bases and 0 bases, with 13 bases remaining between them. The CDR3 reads CASSLSRVRSTDTQYF. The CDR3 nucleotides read TGTGCCAGCAGCTTAAGCAGGGTGAGGAGCACAGATACGCAGTATTTT.

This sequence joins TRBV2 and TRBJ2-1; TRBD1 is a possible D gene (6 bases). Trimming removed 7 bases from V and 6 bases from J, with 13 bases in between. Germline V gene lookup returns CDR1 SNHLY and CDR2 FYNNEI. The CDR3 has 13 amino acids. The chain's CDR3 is CASIVVGGNEQFF. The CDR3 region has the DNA TGTGCCAGCATAGTAGTAGGGGGCAATGAGCAGTTCTTC.

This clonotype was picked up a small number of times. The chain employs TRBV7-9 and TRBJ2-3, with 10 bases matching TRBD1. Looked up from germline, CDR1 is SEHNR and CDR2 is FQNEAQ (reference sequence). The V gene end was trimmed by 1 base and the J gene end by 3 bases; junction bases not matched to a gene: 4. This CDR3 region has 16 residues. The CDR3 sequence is CASSLVGQGGTDTQYF. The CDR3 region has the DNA TGTGCCAGCAGCTTAGTTGGACAGGGGGGGACAGATACGCAGTATTTT.

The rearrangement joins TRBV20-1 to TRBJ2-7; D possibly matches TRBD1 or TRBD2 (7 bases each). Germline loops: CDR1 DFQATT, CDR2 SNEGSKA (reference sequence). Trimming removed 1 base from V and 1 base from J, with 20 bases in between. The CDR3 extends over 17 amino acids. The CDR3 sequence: CSARAREGALPSYEQYV. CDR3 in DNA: TGCAGTGCTAGAGCGAGGGAGGGGGCCCTACCATCCTACGAGCAGTACGTC.

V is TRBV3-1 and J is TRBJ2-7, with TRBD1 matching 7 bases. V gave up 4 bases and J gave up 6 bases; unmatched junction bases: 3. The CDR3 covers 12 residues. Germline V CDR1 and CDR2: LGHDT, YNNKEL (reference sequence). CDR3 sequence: CASSRGQSEQYF. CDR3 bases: TGTGCCAGCAGCCGGGGACAGAGCGAGCAGTACTTC.

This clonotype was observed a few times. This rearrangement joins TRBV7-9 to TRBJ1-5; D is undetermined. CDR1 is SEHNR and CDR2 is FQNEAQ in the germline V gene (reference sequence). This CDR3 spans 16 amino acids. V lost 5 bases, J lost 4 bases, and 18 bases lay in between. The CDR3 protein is CASSLTIGRGNQPQHF. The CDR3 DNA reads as TGTGCCAGCAGCCTCACGATAGGACGGGGAAATCAGCCCCAGCATTTT.

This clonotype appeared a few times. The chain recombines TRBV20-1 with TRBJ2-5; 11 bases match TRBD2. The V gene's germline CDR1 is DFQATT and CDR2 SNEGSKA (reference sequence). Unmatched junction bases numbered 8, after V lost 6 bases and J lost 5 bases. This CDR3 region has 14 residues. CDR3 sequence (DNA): TGCAGTGCCCGGGTTAGCGGGGGGGCGGAGACCCAGTACTTC. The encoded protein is CSARVSGGAETQYF.

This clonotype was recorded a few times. DNA of the CDR3: TGTGCCAGCAGCGCCGTGGATAGGGAGACCCAGTACTTC. Amino acid sequence: CASSAVDRETQYF. V gene TRBV9 combines with J gene TRBJ2-5, with unresolved D. This CDR3 comprises 13 residues. The V gene lost 3 bases and the J gene lost 5 bases, with 11 bases spanning the gap. The V gene's germline CDR1 is SGDLS and CDR2 YYNGEE.